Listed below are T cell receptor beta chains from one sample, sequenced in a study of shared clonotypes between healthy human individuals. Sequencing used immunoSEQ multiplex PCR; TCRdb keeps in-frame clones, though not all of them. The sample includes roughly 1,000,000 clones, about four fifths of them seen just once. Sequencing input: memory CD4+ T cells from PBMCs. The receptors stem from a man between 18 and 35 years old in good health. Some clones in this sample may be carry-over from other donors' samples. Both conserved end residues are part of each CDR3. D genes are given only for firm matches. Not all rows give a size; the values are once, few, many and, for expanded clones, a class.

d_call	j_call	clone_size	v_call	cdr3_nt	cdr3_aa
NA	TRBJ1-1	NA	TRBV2	TGTGCCAGCAGCGACAGCCGAATGAACACTGAAGCTTTCTTT	CASSDSRMNTEAFF
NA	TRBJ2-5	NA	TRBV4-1	TGCGCCAGCAGCCAAGGGATGGGGACCCAGTACTTC	CASSQGMGTQYF
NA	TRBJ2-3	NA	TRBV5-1	TGCGCCAGCAGCCAACGCACAGATACGCAGTATTTT	CASSQRTDTQYF
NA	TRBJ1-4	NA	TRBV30	TGTGCCTGGAGTGTGGGAAGTGAAAAACTGTTTTTT	CAWSVGSEKLFF
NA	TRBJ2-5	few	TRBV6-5	TGTGCCAGCAGACCGCCCGCTGGGATCGAGAAGACCCAGTACTTC	CASRPPAGIEKTQYF
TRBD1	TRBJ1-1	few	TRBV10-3	TGTGCCAGCAGACCTGGGACAGGGGTGGCTGAAGCTTTCTTT	CASRPGTGVAEAFF
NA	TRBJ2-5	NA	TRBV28	TGTGCCAGCAGCCCAATGTCAGTTAGAGAGACCCAGTACTTC	CASSPMSVRETQYF
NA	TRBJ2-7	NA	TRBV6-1	TGTGCCAGCAGTTCCGGACGGTCGCGATACGAGCAGTACTTC	CASSSGRSRYEQYF
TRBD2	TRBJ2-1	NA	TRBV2	TGTGCCAGCAGAGAAAGCGGGACCTACAATGAGCAGTTCTTC	CASRESGTYNEQFF
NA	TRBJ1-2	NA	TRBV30	TGTGCCTGGACCGAACAGAAATGGTATGGCTACACCTTC	CAWTEQKWYGYTF
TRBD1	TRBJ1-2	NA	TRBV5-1	TGCGCCAGCAGCTTAACCGGGACAGAGATTTATGGCTACACCTTC	CASSLTGTEIYGYTF
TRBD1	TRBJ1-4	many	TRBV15	TGTGCCACCAGCAGTCAGCCGACAGGGACTAATGAAAAACTGTTTTTT	CATSSQPTGTNEKLFF
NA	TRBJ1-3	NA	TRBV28	TGTGCCAGCTCACCTGGGGCGCTTGAAGGCGGAAACACCATATATTTT	CASSPGALEGGNTIYF
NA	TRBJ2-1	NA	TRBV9	TGTGCCAGCAGCGTAGATAGCGCGACCTACAATGAGCAGTTCTTC	CASSVDSATYNEQFF
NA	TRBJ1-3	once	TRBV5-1	TGCGCCAGCAGCTTGGGTACAGGCTCTGGAAACACCATATATTTT	CASSLGTGSGNTIYF
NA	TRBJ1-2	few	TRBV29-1	TGCAGCGTTGAAGGAAAGAGGGGAGGGTTAAACTATGGCTACACCTTC	CSVEGKRGGLNYGYTF
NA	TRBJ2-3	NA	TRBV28	TGTGCCAGCAGGTTTGGGACTAGCACAGATACGCAGTATTTT	CASRFGTSTDTQYF
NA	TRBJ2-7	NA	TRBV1	TGCACCAGCAGCCAAGACCCGAAAGGGGTAGCGGCCCTTCATAGCGAGCAGTACTTC	CTSSQDPKGVAALHSEQYF
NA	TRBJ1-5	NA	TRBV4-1	TGCGCCAGCAGCCTGGACAGTCTTAATCTTCCCCAGCATTTT	CASSLDSLNLPQHF
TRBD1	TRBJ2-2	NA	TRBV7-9	TGTGCCAGCACCTCCGGGACAGGGGTCCCGAACACCGGGGAGCTGTTTTTT	CASTSGTGVPNTGELFF